The sequence of this T cell receptor beta chain was determined in a study of T cell changes during pregnancy in multiple sclerosis (dated by TCRdb to the late 2010s). At the level of the whole study: The study examined how the T cell repertoire changed over the course of pregnancy in women with multiple sclerosis.

Libraries were constructed by the immunoSEQ multiplex PCR assay. TCRdb took over this immuneACCESS table, retaining in-frame rearrangements with V and J assigned. Such tables are incomplete; in checked studies, under half of the missing clones stem from an unresolved V gene, and the remainder is unexplained. Counted in this sample were tens of thousands of clones; 94% of them appeared once. About 0.78% of the sample is held by the ten biggest clonotypes. With respect to this clone: Its specific antigen is unknown. It has no much larger one-base neighbor in the sample; base qualities were not kept.

This sequence originates from a female donor with multiple sclerosis, enrolled in a pregnancy study. Sequenced here: peripheral blood, sampled in the third trimester of pregnancy.

The CDR3 has the sequence CASSLAFPGAGVGGNEQYF. The sequence in DNA is TGTGCCAGCAGCTTAGCGTTTCCAGGGGCGGGGGTCGGCGGGAACGAGCAGTACTTC. The rearrangement joined TRBV7-9 to TRBJ2-7, with a weak D call of TRBD2 (7 bases match). The germline V gene (reference sequence) provides CDR1 SEHNR and CDR2 FQNEAQ. The CDR3 contains 19 residues, cysteine and phenylalanine counted. CDR3 DNA only is kept here, 57 bases in frame from base 1. V and J lose 0 bases and 5 bases, and a span of 26 bases separates them. Full variable domain (CDR3 extended with the reference TRBV7-9 and TRBJ2-7 proteins): DTGVSQNPRHKITKRGQNVTFRCDPISEHNRLYWYRQTLGQGPEFLTYFQNEAQLEKSRLLSDRFSAERPKGSFSTLEIQRTEQGDSAMYLCASSLAFPGAGVGGNEQYFGPGTRLTVT.